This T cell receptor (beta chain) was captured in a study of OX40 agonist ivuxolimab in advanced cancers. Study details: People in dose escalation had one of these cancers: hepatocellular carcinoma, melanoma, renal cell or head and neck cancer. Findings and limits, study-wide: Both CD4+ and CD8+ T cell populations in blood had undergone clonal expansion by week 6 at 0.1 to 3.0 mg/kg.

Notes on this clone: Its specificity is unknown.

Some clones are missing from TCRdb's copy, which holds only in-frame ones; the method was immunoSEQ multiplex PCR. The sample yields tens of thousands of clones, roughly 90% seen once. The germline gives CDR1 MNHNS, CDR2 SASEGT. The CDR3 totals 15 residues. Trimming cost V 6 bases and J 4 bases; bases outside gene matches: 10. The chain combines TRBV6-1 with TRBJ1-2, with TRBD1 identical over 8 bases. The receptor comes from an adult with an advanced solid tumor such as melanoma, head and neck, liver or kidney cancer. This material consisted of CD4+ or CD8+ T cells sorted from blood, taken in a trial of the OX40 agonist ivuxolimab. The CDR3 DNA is TGTGCCAGCAGGCGTCTACAGGGGGGGGCCTATGGCTACACCTTC. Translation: CASRRLQGGAYGYTF.